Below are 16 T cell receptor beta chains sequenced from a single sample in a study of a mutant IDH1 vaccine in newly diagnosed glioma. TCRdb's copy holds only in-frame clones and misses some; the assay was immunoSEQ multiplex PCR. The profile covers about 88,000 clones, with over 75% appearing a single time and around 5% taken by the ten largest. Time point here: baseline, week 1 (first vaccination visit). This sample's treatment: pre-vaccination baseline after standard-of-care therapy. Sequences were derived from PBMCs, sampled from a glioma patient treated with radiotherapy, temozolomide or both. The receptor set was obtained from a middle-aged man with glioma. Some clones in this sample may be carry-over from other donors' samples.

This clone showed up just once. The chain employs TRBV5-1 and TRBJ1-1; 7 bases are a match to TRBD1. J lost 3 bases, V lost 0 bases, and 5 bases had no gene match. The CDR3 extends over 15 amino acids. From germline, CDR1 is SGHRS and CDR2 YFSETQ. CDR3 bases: TGCGCCAGCAGCTTGGCGGGACAGAGCCACACTGAAGCTTTCTTT. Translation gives CASSLAGQSHTEAFF.

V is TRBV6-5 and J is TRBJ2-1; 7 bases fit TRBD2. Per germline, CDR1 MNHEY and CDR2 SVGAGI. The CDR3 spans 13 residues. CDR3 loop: CASGKGTYNEQFF. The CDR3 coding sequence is TGTGCAAGCGGGAAGGGCACCTACAATGAGCAGTTCTTC.

The CDR3 reads CASSQVSSATNEKLFF. The CDR3 region has the DNA TGCGCCAGCAGCCAAGTCAGTAGCGCGACTAATGAAAAACTGTTTTTT. The chain combines TRBV4-1 with TRBJ1-4; D remains ambiguous. V lost 1 base, J lost 2 bases, and 11 bases lay in between. The CDR3 is 16 amino acids. Germline lookup yields CDR1 MGHRA and CDR2 YSYEKL.

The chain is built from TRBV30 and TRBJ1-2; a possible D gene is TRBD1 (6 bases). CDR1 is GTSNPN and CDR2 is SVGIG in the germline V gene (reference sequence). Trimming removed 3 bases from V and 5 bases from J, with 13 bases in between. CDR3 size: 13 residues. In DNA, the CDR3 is TGTGCCTGGAGATGGGGGCGAAATTATGGCTACACCTTC. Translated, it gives CAWRWGRNYGYTF.

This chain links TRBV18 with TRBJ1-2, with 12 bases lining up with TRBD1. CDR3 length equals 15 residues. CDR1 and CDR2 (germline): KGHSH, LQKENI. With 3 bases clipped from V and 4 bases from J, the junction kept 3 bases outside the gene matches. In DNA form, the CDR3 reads TGTGCCAGCTCACCGGGACAGGGGGCGCTCTATGGCTACACCTTC. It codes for CASSPGQGALYGYTF.

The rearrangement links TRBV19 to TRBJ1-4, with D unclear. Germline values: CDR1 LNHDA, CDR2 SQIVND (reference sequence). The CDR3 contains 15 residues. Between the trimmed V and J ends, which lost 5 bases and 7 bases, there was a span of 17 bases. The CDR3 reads CASSGSFGLTEKLFF. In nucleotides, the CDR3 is TGTGCCAGTAGTGGGTCTTTCGGGCTGACTGAAAAACTGTTTTTT.

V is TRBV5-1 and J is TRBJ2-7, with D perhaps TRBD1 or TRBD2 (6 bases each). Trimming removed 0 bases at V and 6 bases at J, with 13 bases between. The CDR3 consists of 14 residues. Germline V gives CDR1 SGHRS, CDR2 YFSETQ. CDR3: CASSLVGGLGEQYF. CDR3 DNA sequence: TGCGCCAGCAGCTTGGTAGGGGGGCTCGGCGAGCAGTACTTC.

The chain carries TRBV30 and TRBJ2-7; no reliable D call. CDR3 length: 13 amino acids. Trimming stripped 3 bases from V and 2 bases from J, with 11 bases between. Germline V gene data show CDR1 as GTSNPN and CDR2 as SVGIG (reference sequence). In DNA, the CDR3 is TGTGCCTGGAGCGTTTCTGGGCCCTACGAGCAGTACTTC. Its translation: CAWSVSGPYEQYF.

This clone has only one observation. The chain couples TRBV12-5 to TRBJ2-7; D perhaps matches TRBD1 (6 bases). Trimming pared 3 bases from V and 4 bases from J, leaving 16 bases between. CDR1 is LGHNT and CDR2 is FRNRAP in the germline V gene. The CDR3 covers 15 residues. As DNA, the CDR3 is TGTGCTAGTGGTTTACTATTCGGGACACGATACGAGCAGTACTTC. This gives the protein CASGLLFGTRYEQYF. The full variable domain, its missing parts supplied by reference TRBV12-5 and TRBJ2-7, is DARVTQTPRHKVTEMGQEVTMRCQPILGHNTVFWYRQTMMQGLELLAYFRNRAPLDDSGMPKDRFSAEMPDATLATLKIQPSEPRDSAVYFCASGLLFGTRYEQYFGPGTRLTVT.

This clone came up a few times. CDR3: CAREGAQHF. The CDR3 bases are TGTGCCAGGGAAGGGGCCCAGCATTTT. The chain carries TRBV3-1 (or the pseudogene TRBV3-2) and TRBJ1-5, with D maybe TRBD1 (5 bases). From germline, CDR1 is LGHDT and CDR2 YNNKEL (reference sequence). V lost 9 bases and J 11 bases, leaving 8 bases between the germline ends. The CDR3 loop spans 9 amino acids.

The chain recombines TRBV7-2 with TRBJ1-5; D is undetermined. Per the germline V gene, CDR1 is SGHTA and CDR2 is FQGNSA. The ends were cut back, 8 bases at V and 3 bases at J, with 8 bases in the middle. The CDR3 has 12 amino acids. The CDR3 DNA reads TGTGCCAGCCAAGCCTTCAATCAGCCCCAGCATTTT. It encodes CASQAFNQPQHF.

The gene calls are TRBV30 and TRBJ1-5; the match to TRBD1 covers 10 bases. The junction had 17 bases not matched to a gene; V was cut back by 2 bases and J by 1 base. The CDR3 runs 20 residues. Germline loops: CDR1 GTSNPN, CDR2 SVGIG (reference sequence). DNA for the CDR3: TGTGCCTGGAGTCCGGGGCGGGACAGGGGAAGAGGTTCGAGCAATCAGCCCCAGCATTTT. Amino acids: CAWSPGRDRGRGSSNQPQHF. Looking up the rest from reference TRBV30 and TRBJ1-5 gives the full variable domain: SQTIHQWPATLVQPVGSPLSLECTVEGTSNPNLYWYRQAAGRGLQLLFYSVGIGQISSEVPQNLSASRPQDRQFILSSKKLLLSDSGFYLCAWSPGRDRGRGSSNQPQHFGDGTRLSIL.

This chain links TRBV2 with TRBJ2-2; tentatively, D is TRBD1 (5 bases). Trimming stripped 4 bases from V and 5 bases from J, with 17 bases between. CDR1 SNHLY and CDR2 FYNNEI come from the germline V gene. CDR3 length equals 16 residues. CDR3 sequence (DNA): TGTGCCAGCAGTGTCCGCCCCGACAGTACTACCGGGGAGCTGTTTTTT. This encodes CASSVRPDSTTGELFF.

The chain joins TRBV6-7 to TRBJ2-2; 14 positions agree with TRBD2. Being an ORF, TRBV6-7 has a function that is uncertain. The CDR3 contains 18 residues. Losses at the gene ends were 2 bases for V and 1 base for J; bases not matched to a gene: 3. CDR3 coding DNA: TGTGCCAGCAGTTACGGGACTAGCGGGGGTCGGAACACCGGGGAGCTGTTTTTT. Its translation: CASSYGTSGGRNTGELFF.

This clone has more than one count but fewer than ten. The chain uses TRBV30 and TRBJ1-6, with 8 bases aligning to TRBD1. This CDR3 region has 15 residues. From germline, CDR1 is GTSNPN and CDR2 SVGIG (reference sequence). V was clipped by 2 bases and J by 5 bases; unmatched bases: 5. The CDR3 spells CAWSREQGDNSPLHF. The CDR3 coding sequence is TGTGCCTGGAGTAGGGAACAGGGGGATAATTCACCCCTCCACTTT.

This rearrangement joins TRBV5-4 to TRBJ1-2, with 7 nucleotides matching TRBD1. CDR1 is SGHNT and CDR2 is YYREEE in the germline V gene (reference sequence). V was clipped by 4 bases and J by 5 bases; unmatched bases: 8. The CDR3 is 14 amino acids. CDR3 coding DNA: TGTGCCAGCAGCCAGTCGGACAGGTCATATGGCTACACCTTC. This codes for CASSQSDRSYGYTF.